The 30 T cell receptor beta chains below all came from one sample that was sequenced in a study of CD8+CD57+ T cells in acquired aplastic anemia. Profiling of TCR beta VDJ combinations and CDR3 sequences used genomic DNA as template. TCRdb re-derived calls from the reads in MiXCR, one entry per CDR3 protein. The sample includes around 400,000 distinct CDR3 sequences, around 68% seen only once; the top ten take under 4.5%. The sample comprised sorted CD4+, CD8+, or CD8+CD57+ T cells (not recorded which) from PBMCs. These receptor sequences come from a human donor in good health, serving as a control.

The CDR3 DNA reads as TGTGCCAGCAGCTTAGGCAATACCTACGAGCAGTACTTC. Its translation is CASSLGNTYEQYF. J is TRBJ2-7 and V is TRBV7-2; no clear D gene. This CDR3 is built from 13 residues. The V gene lost 1 base and the J gene lost 2 bases, with 6 bases spanning the gap. CDR1 and CDR2 from the germline V gene are SGHTA and FQGNSA.

This clonotype has a handful of counts. The chain recombines TRBV7-2 with TRBJ2-5; 7 bases map to TRBD1. Germline assignment: CDR1 SGHTA and CDR2 FQGNSA. The length of the CDR3 is 13 residues. After removal of 5 bases from V and 7 bases from J, the junction contained 7 bases not matched to a gene. In DNA, the CDR3 is TGTGCCAGCAGCAACAGGGGCGGAGGGACCCAGTACTTC. This codes for CASSNRGGGTQYF.

The chain has TRBV20-1 and TRBJ2-3; D is ambiguous. V was pared by 5 bases and J by 6 bases, with 12 bases between. Germline lookup yields CDR1 DFQATT and CDR2 SNEGSKA (reference sequence). This CDR3 spans 12 amino acids. CDR3 sequence reads: CSAGNIADTQYF. The CDR3 region has the DNA TGCAGTGCTGGGAATATTGCTGATACGCAGTATTTT.

Only a few counts were recorded for this clonotype. Sequence at one end of the junction differs from germline and may be a read error. The V and J genes are TRBV10-3 and TRBJ2-3; TRBD2 matches at 7 bases. The V gene's germline CDR1 is ENHRY and CDR2 SYGVKD. The CDR3 is 17 amino acids. CDR3 residues: CAVSALGLAEGTDTQYF. The CDR3 DNA reads TGTGCCGTCAGTGCGTTAGGCCTAGCGGAGGGGACAGATACGCAGTATTTT.

This clonotype was recorded at least ten times. The rearrangement links TRBV9 to TRBJ1-2, with D hard to call. Per germline, CDR1 SGDLS and CDR2 YYNGEE. V was clipped by 2 bases and J by 4 bases, with 15 bases between them. The CDR3 extends over 15 amino acids. The CDR3: CASSVSPEHLYGYTF. The CDR3 coding sequence is TGTGCCAGCAGCGTGAGCCCGGAACACCTCTATGGCTACACCTTC.

This clonotype was counted ten times or more. The V and J genes are TRBV5-1 and TRBJ1-2, with D possibly TRBD1 on 5 matching bases. This CDR3 has 14 amino acids. Looked up from germline, CDR1 is SGHRS and CDR2 is YFSETQ. The germline V and J ends were trimmed by 5 bases and 2 bases, with 13 bases remaining between them. CDR3 loop: CASSREGFNYGYTF. In nucleotides, the CDR3 is TGCGCCAGCAGTCGAGAGGGGTTCAACTATGGCTACACCTTC.

This clonotype was detected a few times. The gene calls are TRBV29-1 and TRBJ1-2; D uncertain. The CDR3 runs to 10 residues. Germline CDR1 reads SQVTM; CDR2 reads ANQGSEA. V was cut by 4 bases and J by 7 bases, with 7 bases left in between. The CDR3 DNA sequence: TGCAGCGTTGGACGGGGTGGCTACACCTTC. It encodes CSVGRGGYTF.

For this clonotype: The junction does not match germline at one end; this may be a read error. The chain has TRBV7-9 and TRBJ1-5; D not resolved. Germline CDR1 SEHNR, CDR2 FQNEAQ (reference sequence). This CDR3 is 14 amino acids long. Here the CDR3 reads CASSVPPWALHLRF. The CDR3 DNA follows: TGTGCCAGCAGCGTACCTCCCTGGGCCCTCCACTTGCGGTTT.

The chain joins TRBV5-1 to TRBJ1-2; 8 nucleotides agree with TRBD1. The germline V gene has CDR1 SGHRS and CDR2 YFSETQ. This CDR3 has 16 amino acids. V trimming: 0 bases; J trimming: 4 bases; junction bases outside the gene matches: 8. CDR3 loop: CASSLGAGTGGYGYTF. The CDR3 region has the DNA TGCGCCAGCAGCTTGGGGGCCGGGACAGGCGGCTATGGCTACACCTTC.

This clonotype was found many times. The rearrangement joins TRBV12-3 or TRBV12-4 to TRBJ1-2; D perhaps matches TRBD1 (6 bases). This CDR3 region has 15 residues. The V gene lost 6 bases and the J gene lost 5 bases, with 19 bases spanning the gap. The CDR3 protein is CASRQTRGKWYGYTF. The CDR3 DNA reads TGTGCCAGCAGGCAGACGAGGGGGAAATGGTATGGCTACACCTTC.

The V gene is TRBV2, the J gene TRBJ1-4, with D hard to call. The V and J ends lost 6 bases and 16 bases respectively, with 24 bases between them. The CDR3 totals 14 residues. Per the germline V gene, CDR1 is SNHLY and CDR2 is FYNNEI. The CDR3 sequence is CASRPGKLNEPQFF. In DNA, the CDR3 is TGTGCCAGCAGACCGGGAAAGTTAAATGAACCCCAGTTTTTT.

As concerns this clonotype: One end of the junction fails to match germline, which may point to a read error. The J gene is TRBJ1-2, the V gene TRBV9; D ambiguous. Germline V gene data show CDR1 as SGDLS and CDR2 as YYNGEE. This CDR3 comprises 14 residues. CDR3 sequence: CASSEQEIPADKPF. The CDR3 region has the DNA TGTGCCAGCAGCGAGCAGGAGATACCGGCAGATAAGCCCTTC.

In regard to this clonotype: Mismatch with germline at one junction end may stem from a read error. The chain recombines TRBV7-9 with TRBJ2-7, with a tentative D call TRBD1 (5 bases). Per the germline V gene, CDR1 is SEHNR and CDR2 is FQNEAQ (reference sequence). The CDR3 totals 15 residues. CDR3 region: CASSRLRGAGYEQYF. The CDR3 DNA reads TGCGCCAGCAGCCGACTTAGGGGCGCAGGTTACGAGCAGTACTTC.

This clonotype has a count of ten or more. The J gene is TRBJ2-3, the V gene TRBV7-6; D is possibly TRBD2 (5 bases). The V gene lost 0 bases and the J gene lost 4 bases, with 8 bases spanning the gap. CDR3 length equals 14 residues. Germline V gene lookup returns CDR1 SGHVS and CDR2 FNYEAQ. Written as DNA, the CDR3 is TGTGCCAGCAGCTTAGCTGAGGGCCCAGATACGCAGTATTTT. This sequence encodes CASSLAEGPDTQYF.

Here the CDR3 reads CASSRWGQGEQYF. For the CDR3, the DNA is TGTGCCAGCAGCAGGTGGGGACAGGGCGAGCAGTACTTC. The chain combines TRBV12-3 or TRBV12-4 with TRBJ2-7; TRBD1 matches 9 bases. The CDR3 is made up of 13 amino acids. The trim removed 6 bases at V and 6 bases at J, leaving 6 bases unmatched.

V usage is TRBV7-3 and J usage is TRBJ2-5; D is uncertain. The CDR3 extends over 15 amino acids. The V gene lost 5 bases and the J gene lost 14 bases, with 27 bases spanning the gap. In germline, CDR1 is SGHTA, CDR2 FQGTGA. CDR3 DNA: TGTGCCAGCAGCCGCCGCGCCACGGATACGCAGAACTTTTACTTC. Amino acids: CASSRRATDTQNFYF.

This clonotype was found many times. V usage is TRBV7-2 and J usage is TRBJ2-1; either TRBD1 or TRBD2 may fit D (5 bases each). In germline, CDR1 is SGHTA, CDR2 FQGNSA. V lost 5 bases and J 5 bases, leaving 10 bases between the germline ends. There are 13 residues in the CDR3. The DNA of the CDR3 is TGTGCCAGCAGCGCCGGGACCAACAATGAGCAGTTCTTC. Protein product: CASSAGTNNEQFF.

This chain uses TRBV11-2 with TRBJ1-6, with D maybe TRBD1 (5 bases). Trimming removed 4 bases from V and 10 bases from J, with 14 bases in between. Germline lookup yields CDR1 SGHAT and CDR2 FQNNGV. The CDR3 is 14 amino acids. CDR3 nucleotides: TGTGCCAGCAGCTGGTCAGGGAGGAACTCACCCCTCCACTTT. Its translation is CASSWSGRNSPLHF.

This clonotype appeared many times. The CDR3 here is CASRGTGGQPQHF. In nucleotides, the CDR3 is TGTGCCAGCAGGGGGACAGGGGGACAGCCCCAGCATTTT. The V gene is TRBV6-5, the J gene TRBJ1-5; 11 bases fit TRBD1. Unmatched junction bases numbered 2, after V lost 6 bases and J lost 7 bases. This CDR3 has 13 amino acids. Germline CDR1 is MNHEY and CDR2 is SVGAGI.

This clonotype has a handful of counts. The V and J genes are TRBV10-3 and TRBJ1-2; D gene unclear. The CDR3 runs to 14 residues. The V gene's germline CDR1 is ENHRY and CDR2 SYGVKD. Trimming pared 7 bases from V and 0 bases from J, leaving 12 bases between. The CDR3, as DNA: TGTGCCATCACCCCGGACTTCTCTAACTATGGCTACACCTTC. The encoded protein is CAITPDFSNYGYTF.

This clonotype was detected many times. The chain links TRBV12-3 or TRBV12-4 to TRBJ1-1; no clear D gene. V was trimmed by 7 bases and J by 8 bases, leaving 17 bases between them. The CDR3 extends over 13 amino acids. For the CDR3, the DNA is TGTGCCAGCATCTTAGACTTCCCCGGGGAAGCTTTCTTT. This sequence encodes CASILDFPGEAFF.

For this clonotype: One junction end disagrees with the germline gene, perhaps due to a read error. The genes are TRBV7-2 and TRBJ1-4; perhaps TRBD1 as D (5 bases). The CDR3 is 13 amino acids. Germline lookup yields CDR1 SGHTA and CDR2 FQGNSA. The CDR3 region has the DNA TGTGCCAGCAGCTTAACAAGGGAGGGGCAGCCCCATTTT. The encoded protein is CASSLTREGQPHF.

The gene calls are TRBV10-1 and TRBJ2-5; 9 positions agree with TRBD1. CDR1 is WNHNN, CDR2 SYGVQD, per germline (reference sequence). CDR3 length: 14 residues. The chain's CDR3 is CANAGTGTGDTQYF. DNA of the CDR3: TGCGCGAATGCCGGGACAGGGACGGGAGATACGCAGTACTTC.

The chain joins TRBV12-3 or TRBV12-4 to TRBJ2-7, with D tentatively TRBD1 (6 bases). V was trimmed by 8 bases and J by 0 bases, leaving 14 bases between them. This CDR3 spans 14 amino acids. In nucleotides, the CDR3 is TGTGCCAGCGGCCTGACAGGAGTCTCCTACGAGCAGTACTTC. It yields the protein CASGLTGVSYEQYF.

The genes are TRBV2 and TRBJ2-7; tentatively, D is TRBD2 (5 bases). The CDR3 extends over 15 amino acids. The germline gives CDR1 SNHLY, CDR2 FYNNEI. The ends were cut back, 8 bases at V and 13 bases at J, with 30 bases in the middle. CDR3 bases: TGTGCCAGCTGCCCGGCGGGTGGGCCCCTCACTGGGCACTACTTC. This gives the protein CASCPAGGPLTGHYF.

J is TRBJ2-7 and V is TRBV7-8; D not certain. V gave up 5 bases and J gave up 8 bases, with 22 bases separating them. Germline loops: CDR1 SGHVS, CDR2 FQNEAQ. The CDR3 contains 15 residues. The CDR3 is CASSSRRGNRHQQYF. The CDR3 region has the DNA TGTGCCAGCAGCAGCCGGAGAGGTAATCGCCACCAGCAGTACTTC.

This clonotype was counted at least ten times. The DNA of the CDR3 is TGTGCCAGCTCACCGGGGCAGGGTGAGCAAGAGACCCAGTACTTC. Translating it yields CASSPGQGEQETQYF. V and J are TRBV18 and TRBJ2-5, with D possibly TRBD1 on 5 matching bases. Germline V gene sequence: CDR1 KGHSH, CDR2 LQKENI. The CDR3 is made up of 15 amino acids. Trimming took 3 bases from V and 2 from J, leaving 13 bases between them. Complete variable domain (other parts from reference TRBV18 and TRBJ2-5): NAGVMQNPRHLVRRRGQEARLRCSPMKGHSHVYWYRQLPEEGLKFMVYLQKENIIDESGMPKERFSAEFPKEGPSILRIQQVVRGDSAAYFCASSPGQGEQETQYFGPGTRLLVL.

The rearrangement links TRBV7-2 to TRBJ2-3; D perhaps matches TRBD1 (6 bases). The J call is in doubt because the DNA end fits TRBJ1-5 better. Germline V gene sequence: CDR1 SGHTA, CDR2 FQGNSA. This CDR3 has 14 amino acids. The CDR3 here is CASSIIPGVQPQHF. Here the CDR3 DNA reads TGTGCCAGCAGCATAATTCCAGGGGTTCAGCCCCAGCATTTT.

The chain joins TRBV12-3 or TRBV12-4 to TRBJ1-5, with 7 bases lining up with TRBD1. The CDR3 loop spans 14 amino acids. Losses at the gene ends were 1 base for V and 5 bases for J; bases not matched to a gene: 2. The CDR3: CASSLGQGHQPQHF. CDR3 sequence (DNA): TGTGCCAGCAGTTTAGGACAGGGCCATCAGCCCCAGCATTTT.

The chain uses TRBV20-1 and TRBJ2-7; no clear D. Trimming took 3 bases from V and 13 from J, leaving 16 bases between them. This CDR3 spans 11 amino acids. In germline, CDR1 is DFQATT, CDR2 SNEGSKA (reference sequence). This chain's CDR3 is CSASSHGQYYF. CDR3 coding DNA: TGCAGTGCTAGTTCCCACGGGCAGTACTACTTC.